The 18 T cell receptor beta chains listed next were all sequenced from one sample in a study of shared clonotypes between healthy human individuals. The data were produced by immunoSEQ multiplex PCR, yet TCRdb's version contains in-frame clones alone and is incomplete. This table has millions of clones, 90% to 95% appearing once. Input material: naive CD4+ T cells sorted from blood. Subset of the sample: CD45RA+ positively selected. The receptors originated from a man aged 18 to 30 in good health.

The V and J genes are TRBV7-9 and TRBJ2-5; 8 bases match TRBD2. Germline values: CDR1 SEHNR, CDR2 FQNEAQ (reference sequence). The CDR3 has 15 residues. The V and J ends lost 0 bases and 2 bases, in that order; junction bases with no gene match: 2. The CDR3 DNA reads TGTGCCAGCAGCTTAGCTAGCGGGACGCAAGAGACCCAGTACTTC. This gives the protein CASSLASGTQETQYF.

The rearrangement uses TRBV6-4 and TRBJ1-1, with TRBD1 matching over 7 bases. Germline V gene sequence: CDR1 MRHNA, CDR2 SNTAGT. The CDR3 is made up of 16 amino acids. V shed 10 bases and J 1 base; nucleotides not matched to a gene: 15. CDR3 sequence: CAKKQGKSVGNTEAFF. CDR3 DNA: TGTGCCAAGAAACAGGGGAAAAGTGTCGGGAACACTGAAGCTTTCTTT.

A remark on this clone: Its ends do not fully match the called genes, so a read error is possible. V gene TRBV5-1 combines with J gene TRBJ2-1; TRBD2 matches at 7 bases. Germline V lookup: CDR1 SGHRS, CDR2 YFSETQ. The length of the CDR3 is 15 residues. The CDR3 loop reads CASTFLAGVYNEQFF. The CDR3 DNA reads as TGCGCTAGCACATTTCTGGCGGGAGTCTACAATGAGCAGTTCTTC.

The genes are TRBV19 and TRBJ2-1; no clear D gene. Germline lookup yields CDR1 LNHDA and CDR2 SQIVND (reference sequence). The CDR3 runs to 15 residues. V lost 4 bases and J 5 bases, leaving 15 bases between the germline ends. DNA for the CDR3: TGTGCCAGTAGTACCCCCCCAGTGGAGCACAATGAGCAGTTCTTC. It yields the protein CASSTPPVEHNEQFF.

V gene TRBV6-1 combines with J gene TRBJ2-1; the match to TRBD1 covers 8 bases. Unmatched junction bases numbered 2, after V lost 4 bases and J lost 3 bases. CDR1 and CDR2 (germline): MNHNS, SASEGT. This CDR3 is built from 14 residues. CDR3 sequence (DNA): TGTGCCAGCAGTGCACAGGGGGTCTACAATGAGCAGTTCTTC. Its protein is CASSAQGVYNEQFF.

This chain uses TRBV7-9 with TRBJ1-1, with no clear D. In germline, CDR1 is SEHNR, CDR2 FQNEAQ (reference sequence). Trimming took off 1 base at V and 2 bases at J, with 8 bases between the two ends. The CDR3 loop spans 14 amino acids. The CDR3 sequence: CASSLDERNTEAFF. The CDR3 coding sequence is TGTGCCAGCAGCTTAGACGAGAGAAACACTGAAGCTTTCTTT.

This chain uses TRBV4-1 with TRBJ2-5, with D possibly TRBD2 on 6 matching bases. The tail of the sequence fits TRBJ2-7 better, so the J call may be wrong. This CDR3 contains 15 residues. Germline V gene data show CDR1 as MGHRA and CDR2 as YSYEKL. The CDR3 here is CASSPLAGPSYEQYF. The DNA for the CDR3 is TGCGCCAGCAGCCCCCTCGCGGGGCCCTCCTACGAGCAGTACTTC.

V gene TRBV9 combines with J gene TRBJ1-6, with D hard to call. Germline V lookup: CDR1 SGDLS, CDR2 YYNGEE. V dropped 5 bases and J dropped 7 bases, with 19 bases sitting between them. The CDR3 loop spans 16 amino acids. CDR3 protein: CASSFPPEPTNSPLHF. The CDR3 DNA follows: TGTGCCAGCAGTTTTCCCCCAGAACCTACGAATTCACCCCTCCACTTT.

The chain couples TRBV4-1 to TRBJ1-3; D possibly corresponds to TRBD1 (5 bases). The germline gives CDR1 MGHRA, CDR2 YSYEKL. With 0 bases removed from V and 0 bases from J, the gap between germline ends came to 12 bases. The CDR3 totals 17 residues. The CDR3 here is CASSQDPDSTSGNTIYF. The CDR3 coding sequence is TGCGCCAGCAGCCAAGATCCCGACAGCACCTCTGGAAACACCATATATTTT.

This chain links TRBV30 with TRBJ2-1; 7 bases match TRBD2. Germline V gives CDR1 GTSNPN, CDR2 SVGIG (reference sequence). The ends lost 0 bases at V and 5 bases at J; junction bases unmatched: 7. The CDR3 is 15 residues long. The CDR3 nucleotides are TGTGCCTGGAGTGTAGCGCTAGCGGTAAACAATGAGCAGTTCTTC. This sequence encodes CAWSVALAVNNEQFF. Combining the CDR3 with reference TRBV30 and TRBJ2-1 gives the whole variable domain SQTIHQWPATLVQPVGSPLSLECTVEGTSNPNLYWYRQAAGRGLQLLFYSVGIGQISSEVPQNLSASRPQDRQFILSSKKLLLSDSGFYLCAWSVALAVNNEQFFGPGTRLTVL.

The chain joins TRBV4-3 to TRBJ1-3, with D perhaps matching TRBD1 (5 bases). Germline assignment: CDR1 LGHNA and CDR2 YSLEER. Trimming left V 4 bases short and J 0 bases short, with 13 bases between. The CDR3 extends over 16 amino acids. In DNA form, the CDR3 reads TGCGCCAGCAGCCCTGGGGCTACCTTCTCTGGAAACACCATATATTTT. This sequence encodes CASSPGATFSGNTIYF.

The V gene is TRBV2, the J gene TRBJ1-2; the D is unclear. V shed 2 bases and J shed 8 bases, with 15 bases lying between them. Germline CDR1 is SNHLY and CDR2 is FYNNEI. CDR3 length: 14 residues. CDR3 nucleotides: TGTGCCAGCAGTGAACGGCAGGCCGCGGTCGGCTACACCTTC. Encoded protein: CASSERQAAVGYTF.

This clone was seen only once. The chain links TRBV6-1 to TRBJ2-5; the D is unclear. V was trimmed by 1 base and J by 3 bases, leaving 6 bases between them. This CDR3 comprises 13 residues. CDR1 is MNHNS and CDR2 is SASEGT in the germline V gene. CDR3 coding DNA: TGTGCCAGCAGTGAAGTTGACGAAGAGACCCAGTACTTC. This codes for CASSEVDEETQYF.

J is TRBJ2-7 and V is TRBV5-8; D is ambiguous. Trimming took off 6 bases at V and 0 bases at J, with 16 bases between the two ends. Germline V lookup: CDR1 SGHTS, CDR2 YDEGEE. This CDR3 has 15 amino acids. As DNA, the CDR3 is TGTGCCAGCACCGCCAGGACGGCTGACTCCTACGAGCAGTACTTC. Its protein is CASTARTADSYEQYF. The whole variable domain, filled in from reference TRBV5-8 and TRBJ2-7, reads EAGVTQSPTHLIKTRGQQATLRCSPISGHTSVYWYQQALGLGLQFLLWYDEGEERNRGNFPPRFSGRQFPNYSSELNVNALELEDSALYLCASTARTADSYEQYFGPGTRLTVT.

The J gene is TRBJ2-2, the V gene TRBV25-1, with 8 nucleotides matching TRBD2. After removal of 4 bases from V and 1 base from J, the junction contained 5 bases not matched to a gene. Per the germline V gene, CDR1 is MGHDK and CDR2 is SYGVNS. The CDR3 spans 16 residues. Written as DNA, the CDR3 is TGTGCCAGCAGTGTGTCAGCGGGGGTGAACACCGGGGAGCTGTTTTTT. It translates to CASSVSAGVNTGELFF.

The V call is TRBV11-2, the J call TRBJ2-7; D might be TRBD2 (5 bases). Germline V gives CDR1 SGHAT, CDR2 FQNNGV. Trimming pared 6 bases from V and 3 bases from J, leaving 12 bases between. The CDR3 sequence is 13 residues long. In DNA, the CDR3 is TGTGCCAGCAGTTTGGACTGGTTCTACGAGCAGTACTTC. Translated: CASSLDWFYEQYF.

About this clone itself: Being one base from a much bigger clone, this may be a read error. The chain uses TRBV7-9 and TRBJ1-2, with TRBD1 as a possible D gene (5 bases). CDR3 length: 14 residues. Trimming removed 5 bases at V and 8 bases at J, with 18 bases between. CDR1 SEHNR and CDR2 FQNEAQ come from the germline V gene (reference sequence). This chain's CDR3 is CASSPRQGPGGYTF. The CDR3 nucleotides read TGTGCCAGCAGCCCCCGCCAGGGCCCGGGGGGCTACACCTTC.

The chain uses TRBV25-1 and TRBJ2-7, with D possibly matching TRBD2 (6 bases). Germline assignment: CDR1 MGHDK and CDR2 SYGVNS. The CDR3 spans 14 residues. Trimming took off 5 bases at V and 2 bases at J, with 13 bases between the two ends. The CDR3, as DNA: TGTGCCAGCAGTCGATTCCGGGAGACCTACGAGCAGTACTTC. This encodes CASSRFRETYEQYF.